This is a list of T cell receptor beta chains from one sample in a study of graft-versus-host responses after intestinal transplantation. The repertoire was sequenced with immunoSEQ multiplex PCR; TCRdb's copy has only in-frame clones and lacks some. Of about 90,000 clones in the sample, 85% to 95% are singletons; the top ten hold over 0.15%. These receptors have no identified antigens. Sequencing was performed on unstimulated CD4+ T cells sorted from spleen or lymph node cells, taken before transplant. The receptors derive from a human donor who was the organ donor for an intestinal transplant. CDR3s include the opening cysteine and the closing phenylalanine or tryptophan. D genes are given only for firm matches. Only some rows state a clone size, as once, few, many or a class for expanded clones.

clone_size,j_call,d_call,v_call,cdr3_length,cdr3_nt,cdr3_aa
-,TRBJ2-2,-,TRBV7-6,13,TGTGCCAGCAGCTTAGCAGGCACCGGGGAGCTGTTTTTT,CASSLAGTGELFF
-,TRBJ1-2,-,TRBV4-2,16,TGTGCCAGCAGCCAACGCGGAGCAGGGGAACCCTATGGCTACACCTTC,CASSQRGAGEPYGYTF
-,TRBJ2-2,-,TRBV30,14,TGTGCCTGGAGGAGGGGACAGAACACCGGGGAGCTGTTTTTT,CAWRRGQNTGELFF
-,TRBJ1-2,TRBD1,TRBV7-9,16,TGTGCCAGCAGCTCAACCCAAGGGGGACAGATCTATGGCTACACCTTC,CASSSTQGGQIYGYTF
few,TRBJ2-1,-,TRBV5-1,13,TGCGCCAGCAGCTTGGGGACCCACAATGAGCAGTTCTTC,CASSLGTHNEQFF
-,TRBJ2-7,TRBD2,TRBV13,16,TGTGCCAGCAGCTTAGAGGGCGGGGGACTCTCCTACGAGCAGTACTTC,CASSLEGGGLSYEQYF
-,TRBJ2-3,TRBD2,TRBV5-1,21,TGCGCCAGCAGATTTCGCGCAGGACCGACTAGCGGGGGGTCTAGCACAGATACGCAGTATTTT,CASRFRAGPTSGGSSTDTQYF
-,TRBJ2-7,TRBD1,TRBV7-2,16,TGTGCCAGCAGCTTAAGTGTCGGGACAGGGTCCTACGAGCAGTACTTC,CASSLSVGTGSYEQYF
-,TRBJ1-1,TRBD1,TRBV7-9,15,TGTGCCAGCAGCTTGGGTGCAGGGGGCTTCACTGAAGCTTTCTTT,CASSLGAGGFTEAFF
-,TRBJ2-3,-,TRBV5-1,15,TGCGCCAGCAGCTTGGTGAGGGGGGGCACAGATACGCAGTATTTT,CASSLVRGGTDTQYF
-,TRBJ2-7,-,TRBV7-8,16,TGTGCCAGCAGCTTACTGTCCGGGCCAAGCTCCTACGAGCAGTACTTC,CASSLLSGPSSYEQYF
once,TRBJ1-2,-,TRBV5-4,14,TGTGCCAGCAGCTCGGGAGGGAACGTGGAGGGCTACACCTTC,CASSSGGNVEGYTF
once,TRBJ2-7,TRBD1,TRBV7-9,14,TGTGCCAGCAGCGGGGACAGGGGGCCCTACGAGCAGTACTTC,CASSGDRGPYEQYF
-,TRBJ1-3,-,TRBV6-5,16,TGTGCCAGCAGTTACGGTCCGGGGGACTCTGGAAACACCATATATTTT,CASSYGPGDSGNTIYF
-,TRBJ1-1,-,TRBV5-4,14,TGTGCCAGCAGCTTGGATCAGTTAACGGAAGAAGCTTTCTTT,CASSLDQLTEEAFF
few,TRBJ2-6,-,TRBV27,15,TGTGCCAGCAGTTTCAAACTTTCTGGGGCCAACGTCCTGACTTTC,CASSFKLSGANVLTF
-,TRBJ1-2,-,TRBV19,15,TGTGCCAGTGCCCCTCAGGGAAGGGGAAACTATGGCTACACCTTC,CASAPQGRGNYGYTF
-,TRBJ1-6,TRBD1,TRBV7-2,18,TGTGCCAGCAGCGCCAGACAGGGGGCCAGCTCCTATAATTCACCCCTCCACTTT,CASSARQGASSYNSPLHF
-,TRBJ2-1,-,TRBV5-1,14,TGCGCCAGCAGCTTGGGAGGTATTAACAATGAGCAGTTCTTC,CASSLGGINNEQFF
-,TRBJ2-1,TRBD2,TRBV7-3,15,TGTGCCAGCAGCTTAACCACTAGCGGGCGCGAGGAGCAGTTCTTC,CASSLTTSGREEQFF
-,TRBJ2-7,-,TRBV18,15,TGTGCCAGCTCAGCCGACCTGGCCCGGTCCTACGAGCAGTACTTC,CASSADLARSYEQYF
-,TRBJ1-2,-,TRBV9,16,TGTGCCAGCAGCGAGGACAGCAGGTCCTTAATTTCAGGCTACACCTTC,CASSEDSRSLISGYTF
-,TRBJ1-5,TRBD1,TRBV6-6,14,TGTGCCAGCAGTCCCGGGACAGGTTATCAGCCCCAGCATTTT,CASSPGTGYQPQHF
-,TRBJ1-4,-,TRBV9,17,TGTGCCAGCCGAGAAACCCTCGGCCGGCCGGCTAATGAAAAACTGTTTTTT,CASRETLGRPANEKLFF
-,TRBJ2-2,TRBD1,TRBV7-6,15,TGTGCCAGCCATGGGACAGGGGGTCGTGACGGGGAGCTGTTTTTT,CASHGTGGRDGELFF